In this sample, the clone carrying this TCR beta chain turned up once. The antigen is undetermined. The data derive from a study of T cell responses to AZD1222 COVID-19 vaccine. Trimming left V 6 bases short and J 3 bases short, with 10 bases between. The CDR3 sequence is 13 residues long. Whole-study findings and limits: Clonal diversity may have been underestimated, and the donors were mostly white British, with more females than males. Nearly half of spike-specific TCRs reportedly go after variant regions that carry no mutations. No day 14 peak samples; only post-peak repertoires were characterized. At baseline, seropositivity was found in only a handful of AZD1222 recipients.

The assay was immunoSEQ multiplex PCR, and TCRdb's table has in-frame clones only and misses some. The sample contains 50,000 to 65,000 clones, 81% of which appear only once. Sample: peripheral blood, taken 28 days after the second AZD1222 dose. The gene calls are TRBV12-3 or TRBV12-4 and TRBJ2-3; D unresolved. This TCR was recovered from an adult who received the AZD1222 COVID-19 vaccine. In DNA, the CDR3 is TGTGCCAGCAGCAGAATCGGGACAGATACGCAGTATTTT. Its protein is CASSRIGTDTQYF.